This T cell receptor (beta chain) was captured in a study of T-cell reconstitution after alpha-beta-depleted transplantation in children. With regard to this clonotype: The antigen remains undetermined.

Library preparation (for TCRbeta) was performed with unique molecular identifiers. TCRdb analysed the PCR reads with MiXCR anew, one entry per CDR3 protein. The data contain some 87,000 distinct CDR3 sequences, about 14% of them singletons. Trimming left V 6 bases short and J 1 base short, with 13 bases between. The CDR3 runs 14 residues. Points from the study as a whole: One year after transplant, T-cell counts and diversity came mostly from newly produced T cells. Several hundred graft clones that had expanded were reportedly the source of alpha-beta T cells about two months after transplant. Surviving recipient T cells and intrathymic progenitors accounted for some patients' high TCRbeta diversity at day 60.

The sequenced sample was PBMCs, mostly from graft donor cells, obtained 180 days after TCRalphabeta/CD19-depleted stem cell transplant. The genes are TRBV12-3 or TRBV12-4 and TRBJ2-7; D unresolved. This sequence originates from a male patient aged 2 to 10 who had a stem cell transplant for acute lymphoblastic leukemia, so the T cells may come from the graft donor. The CDR3 DNA reads TGTGCCAGCAGCCCCGGCCAGGTTTCCTACGAGCAGTACTTC. Translation gives CASSPGQVSYEQYF.